This is a list of T cell receptor beta chains from one sample in a study of shared clonotypes between healthy human individuals. The assay was immunoSEQ multiplex PCR, and TCRdb's table has in-frame clones only and misses some. This table holds about 2 million clones, about 95% found once. Specimen: naive CD8+ T cells sorted from blood. These receptors were taken from a man in his late teens or twenties in good health. CDR3s include the opening cysteine and the closing phenylalanine or tryptophan. Each record gives: V gene, CDR3 protein.

TRBV27 CASSLALVVAGRGELFF
TRBV27 CASSLGRESYEQYF
TRBV2 CASSRGGIIEQFF
TRBV5-6 CASSLFRGLSEAFF
TRBV2 CASTGTSTYEQYF
TRBV28 CASSLGQGNQPQHF
TRBV27 CASGAGVRYEQYF
TRBV13 CASSLQGSDEQYF
TRBV21-1 CASSTYSIDRVGEKLFF
TRBV19 CASSILAGLQETQYF
TRBV21-1 CASSPPLGPYNSPLHF
TRBV6-5 CASRTGRGRQETQYF
TRBV2 CASSEALSDYGYTF
TRBV4-3 CASSQAAAGQYEQYF
TRBV4-1 CASSQVSSGLGDTQYF
TRBV18 CASSPWTGVVIDTQYF
TRBV19 CASSIGQGAPTNEKLFF
TRBV10-1 CASSRDGSSYEQYF
TRBV11-2 CASSWGGGNTEAFF
TRBV27 CASSLTTGANSPLHF
TRBV10-2 CASSEGGVSTDTQYF
TRBV9 CASSVGGSDTEAFF
TRBV11-2 CASSLVVNEQFF
TRBV15 CATSRDGQGSDYNSPLHF
TRBV19 CASSMRERWNEQFF
TRBV7-6 CASSLTSGVTGELFF
TRBV7-9 CASSNPGPDTQYF
TRBV10-1 CASSDIPPGTASSYEQYF
TRBV5-6 CASSLGTGTAIYEQYF
TRBV13 CASSSQGGGEKLFF
TRBV11-2 CASSLDPTGTNTGELFF
TRBV5-1 CASSLGTANTGELFF